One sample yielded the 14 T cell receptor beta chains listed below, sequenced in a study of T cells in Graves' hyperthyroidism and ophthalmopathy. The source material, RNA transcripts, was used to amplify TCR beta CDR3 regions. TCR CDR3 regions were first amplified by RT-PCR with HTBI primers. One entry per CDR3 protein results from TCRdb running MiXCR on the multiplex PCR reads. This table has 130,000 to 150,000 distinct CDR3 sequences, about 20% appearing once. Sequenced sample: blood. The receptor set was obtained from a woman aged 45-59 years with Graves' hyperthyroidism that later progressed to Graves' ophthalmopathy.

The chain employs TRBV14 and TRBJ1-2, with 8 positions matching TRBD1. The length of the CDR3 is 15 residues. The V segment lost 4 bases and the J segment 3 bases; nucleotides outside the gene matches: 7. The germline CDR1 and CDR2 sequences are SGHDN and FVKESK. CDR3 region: CASSRLTGDDYGYTF. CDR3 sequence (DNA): TGTGCCAGCAGCCGATTGACAGGGGACGACTATGGCTACACCTTC.

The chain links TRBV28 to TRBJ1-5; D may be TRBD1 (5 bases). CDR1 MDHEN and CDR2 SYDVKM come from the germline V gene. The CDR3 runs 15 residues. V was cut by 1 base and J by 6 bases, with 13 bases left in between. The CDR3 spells CASSLSAGWGQPQHF. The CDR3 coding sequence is TGTGCCAGCAGTTTATCAGCAGGGTGGGGTCAGCCCCAGCATTTT. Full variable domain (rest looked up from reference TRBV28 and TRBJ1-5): DVKVTQSSRYLVKRTGEKVFLECVQDMDHENMFWYRQDPGLGLRLIYFSYDVKMKEKGDIPEGYSVSREKKERFSLILESASTNQTSMYLCASSLSAGWGQPQHFGDGTRLSIL.

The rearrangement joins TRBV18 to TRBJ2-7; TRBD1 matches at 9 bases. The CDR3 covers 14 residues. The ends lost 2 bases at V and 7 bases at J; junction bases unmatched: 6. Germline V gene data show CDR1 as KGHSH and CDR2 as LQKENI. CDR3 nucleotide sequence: TGTGCCAGCTCACCAGGGGACAGGGCGAGGGAGCAGTACTTC. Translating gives CASSPGDRAREQYF.

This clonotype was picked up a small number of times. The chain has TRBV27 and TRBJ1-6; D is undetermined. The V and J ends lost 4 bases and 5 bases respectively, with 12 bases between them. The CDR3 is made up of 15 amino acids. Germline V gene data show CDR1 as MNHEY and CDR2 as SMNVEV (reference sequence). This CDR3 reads CASSYGVRNNSPLHF. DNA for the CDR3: TGTGCCAGCAGTTACGGGGTTCGTAATAATTCACCCCTCCACTTT.

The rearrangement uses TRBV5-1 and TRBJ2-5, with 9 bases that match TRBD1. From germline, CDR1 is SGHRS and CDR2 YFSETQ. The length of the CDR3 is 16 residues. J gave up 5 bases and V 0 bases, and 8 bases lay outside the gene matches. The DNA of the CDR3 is TGCGCCAGCAGCTTGGAAACCGGGACAGGGTTCGAGACCCAGTACTTC. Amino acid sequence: CASSLETGTGFETQYF.

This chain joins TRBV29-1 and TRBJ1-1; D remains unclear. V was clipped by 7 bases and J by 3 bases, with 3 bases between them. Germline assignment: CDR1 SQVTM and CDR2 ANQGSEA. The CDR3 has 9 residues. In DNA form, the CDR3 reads TGCAGCGGAGACACTGAAGCTTTCTTT. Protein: CSGDTEAFF.

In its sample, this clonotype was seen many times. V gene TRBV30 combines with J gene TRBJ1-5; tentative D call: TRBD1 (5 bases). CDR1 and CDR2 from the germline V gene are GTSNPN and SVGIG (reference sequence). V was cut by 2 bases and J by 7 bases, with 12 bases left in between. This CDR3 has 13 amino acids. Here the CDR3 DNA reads TGTGCCTGGAGTATGAACCAGGGCCAGCCCCAGCATTTT. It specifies CAWSMNQGQPQHF.

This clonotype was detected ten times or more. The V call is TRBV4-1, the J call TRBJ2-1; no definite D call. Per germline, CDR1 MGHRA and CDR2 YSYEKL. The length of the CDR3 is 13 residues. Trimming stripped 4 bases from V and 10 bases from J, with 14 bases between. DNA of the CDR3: TGCGCCAGCAGCCCCTTGGGTTTAAAGGAGCAGTTCTTC. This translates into CASSPLGLKEQFF.

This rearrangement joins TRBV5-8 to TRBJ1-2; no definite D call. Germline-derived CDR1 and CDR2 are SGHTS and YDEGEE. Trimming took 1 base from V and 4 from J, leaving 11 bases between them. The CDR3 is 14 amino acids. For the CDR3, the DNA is TGTGCCAGCAGCTTGTCCCATGAGGGCTATGGCTACACCTTC. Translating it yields CASSLSHEGYGYTF.

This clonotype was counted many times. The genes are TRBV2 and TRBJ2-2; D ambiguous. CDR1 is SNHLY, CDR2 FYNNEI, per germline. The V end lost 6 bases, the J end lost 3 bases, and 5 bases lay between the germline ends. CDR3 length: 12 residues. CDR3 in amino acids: CASSEDTGELFF. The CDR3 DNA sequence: TGTGCCAGCAGCGAGGACACCGGGGAGCTGTTTTTT.

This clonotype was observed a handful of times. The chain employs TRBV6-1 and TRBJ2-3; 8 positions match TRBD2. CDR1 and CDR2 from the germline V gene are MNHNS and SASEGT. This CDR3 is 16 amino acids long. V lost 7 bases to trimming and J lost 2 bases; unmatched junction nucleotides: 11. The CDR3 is CASKTTSAFFTDTQYF. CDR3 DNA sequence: TGTGCCAGCAAGACGACTAGCGCGTTTTTCACAGATACGCAGTATTTT.

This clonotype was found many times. CDR3 nucleotides: TGTGCCAGCTCCTGGGACACCCCCTACGAGCAGTACTTC. This translates into CASSWDTPYEQYF. This rearrangement joins TRBV18 to TRBJ2-7; perhaps TRBD1 as D (6 bases). The CDR3 covers 13 residues. Per germline, CDR1 KGHSH and CDR2 LQKENI. Trimming pared 6 bases from V and 2 bases from J, leaving 11 bases between.

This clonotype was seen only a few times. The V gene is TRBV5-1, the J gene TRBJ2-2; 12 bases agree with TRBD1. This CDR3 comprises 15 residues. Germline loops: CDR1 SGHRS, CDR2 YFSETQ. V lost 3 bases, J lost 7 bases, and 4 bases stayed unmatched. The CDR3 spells CASSSGQGAFGELFF. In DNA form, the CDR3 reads TGCGCCAGCAGCTCGGGACAGGGGGCGTTCGGGGAGCTGTTTTTT. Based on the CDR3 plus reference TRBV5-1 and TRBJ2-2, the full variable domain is KAGVTQTPRYLIKTRGQQVTLSCSPISGHRSVSWYQQTPGQGLQFLFEYFSETQRNKGNFPGRFSGRQFSNSRSEMNVSTLELGDSALYLCASSSGQGAFGELFFGEGSRLTVL.

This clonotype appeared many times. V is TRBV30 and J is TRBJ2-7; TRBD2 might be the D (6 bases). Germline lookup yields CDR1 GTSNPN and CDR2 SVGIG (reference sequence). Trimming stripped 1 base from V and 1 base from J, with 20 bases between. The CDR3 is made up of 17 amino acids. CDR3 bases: TGTGCCTGGAGTGCCATTGACGCGGGGTTCACTTCCTACGAGCAGTACTTC. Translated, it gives CAWSAIDAGFTSYEQYF. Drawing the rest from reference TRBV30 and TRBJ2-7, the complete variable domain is SQTIHQWPATLVQPVGSPLSLECTVEGTSNPNLYWYRQAAGRGLQLLFYSVGIGQISSEVPQNLSASRPQDRQFILSSKKLLLSDSGFYLCAWSAIDAGFTSYEQYFGPGTRLTVT.